This T cell receptor beta chain was identified during a study of blood T cells in healthy people across ages. Using a J-beta primer mix together with a sample-barcoded 5' primer, a second PCR was run for about 6 to 11 cycles. TCRdb reanalysed the 5' RACE reads using MiXCR and keeps one entry per CDR3 protein. The sample records over 600,000 distinct CDR3 sequences, roughly 21% being singletons. General study points: Long-lived donors carried more naive CD4+ cells and greater diversity than aged donors.

Trimming took off 6 bases at V and 3 bases at J, with 12 bases between the two ends. The CDR3 is 13 amino acids. Germline CDR1 MGHDK, CDR2 SYGVNS. This clonotype has a handful of counts. Its antigen remains unidentified. The chain employs TRBV25-1 and TRBJ2-7; the D is unclear. The receptor was isolated from a man in his 70s in good health. Sequenced material: blood. The CDR3 is CASSNLIFYEQYF. For the CDR3, the DNA is TGTGCCAGCAGCAACTTAATCTTCTACGAGCAGTACTTC.